The rows below give T cell receptor beta chains drawn from one sample of a study of cytomegalovirus exposure and HLA in healthy donors. Measured with immunoSEQ multiplex PCR; TCRdb has only the in-frame clones, and not every one. Among some 180,000 clones listed, roughly 9.4% were seen once. Input material: PBMCs. These TCRs come from a young woman in good health and CMV-seropositive. Each CDR3 is given with its conserved first and last residue. D genes are given only for firm matches. Rows give clone size only sometimes, using once, few, many, or a class for an expanded clone.

d_call	j_call	v_call	clone_size	cdr3_aa	cdr3_nt
TRBD1	TRBJ1-5	TRBV6-1	NA	CASSGDRGRPQHF	TGTGCCAGCAGTGGGGACAGGGGGAGGCCCCAGCATTTT
TRBD2	TRBJ2-5	TRBV30	NA	CAFLGLAGGQETQYF	TGTGCCTTTTTAGGACTAGCGGGAGGGCAAGAGACCCAGTACTTC
NA	TRBJ2-3	TRBV27	few	CASSPPTGRSADTQYF	TGTGCCAGCAGTCCCCCTACAGGGCGTAGCGCAGATACGCAGTATTTT
TRBD1	TRBJ1-5	TRBV19	few	CATTTGDQPQHF	TGTGCCACCACGACAGGGGATCAGCCCCAGCATTTT
NA	TRBJ2-7	TRBV7-8	NA	CASSFVGREQYF	TGTGCCAGCAGCTTCGTGGGGAGGGAGCAGTACTTC
TRBD2	TRBJ2-1	TRBV18	NA	CASSPRRSSGTNEQFF	TGTGCCAGCTCACCACGGCGGTCTAGCGGGACCAATGAGCAGTTCTTC
NA	TRBJ1-5	TRBV19	NA	CASSITANQPQHF	TGTGCCAGTAGTATAACAGCCAATCAGCCCCAGCATTTT
NA	TRBJ1-1	TRBV5-4	NA	CASSLTGNTEAFF	TGTGCCAGCAGCTTGACAGGGAACACTGAAGCTTTCTTT
TRBD2	TRBJ2-5	TRBV9	NA	CASSVGAGEGETQYF	TGTGCCAGCAGCGTAGGAGCGGGAGAGGGAGAGACCCAGTACTTC
NA	TRBJ2-2	TRBV10-2	few	CASRRRGNTGELFF	TGCGCCAGCCGGAGGAGGGGAAACACCGGGGAGCTGTTTTTT
NA	TRBJ2-7	TRBV11-2	few	CASSPAHGRGIYEQYF	TGTGCCAGCAGCCCCGCCCATGGCAGGGGTATTTACGAGCAGTACTTC
TRBD2	TRBJ2-1	TRBV4-1	few	CASSQFISGGHSYNEQFF	TGCGCCAGCAGCCAATTCATTTCGGGAGGCCACTCCTACAATGAGCAGTTCTTC
TRBD1	TRBJ2-7	TRBV7-9	NA	CASSLPWTGENEQYF	TGTGCCAGCAGCCTCCCGTGGACAGGGGAGAACGAGCAGTACTTC
NA	TRBJ2-5	TRBV4-2	few	CASSQDQETQYF	TGTGCCAGCAGCCAAGATCAGGAGACCCAGTACTTC
TRBD2	TRBJ2-5	TRBV18	NA	CASSPSAGVEETQYF	TGTGCCAGCTCACCCTCAGCGGGAGTAGAAGAGACCCAGTACTTC
NA	TRBJ1-2	TRBV7-9	NA	CASSSLGHNQGYTF	TGTGCCAGCAGCTCCCTCGGACATAATCAGGGCTACACCTTC
TRBD2	TRBJ2-7	TRBV5-3	NA	CARSLVKGAGTSGGVQQYF	TGTGCCAGAAGCTTGGTTAAGGGGGCGGGAACTAGCGGGGGGGTTCAGCAGTACTTC